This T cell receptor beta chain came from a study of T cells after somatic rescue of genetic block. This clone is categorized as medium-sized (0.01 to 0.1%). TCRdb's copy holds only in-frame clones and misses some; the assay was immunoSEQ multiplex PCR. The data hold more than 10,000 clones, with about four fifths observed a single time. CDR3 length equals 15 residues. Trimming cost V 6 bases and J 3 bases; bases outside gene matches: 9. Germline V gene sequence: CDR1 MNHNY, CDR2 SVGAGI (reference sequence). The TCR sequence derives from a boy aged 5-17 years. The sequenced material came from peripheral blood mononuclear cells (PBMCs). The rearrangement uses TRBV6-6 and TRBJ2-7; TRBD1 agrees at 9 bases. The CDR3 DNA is TGTGCCAGCAGGACAGGGGGGCTTTGGGACTACGAGCAGTACTTC. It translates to CASRTGGLWDYEQYF.